What follows describes a single T cell receptor (beta chain). Trimming pared 2 bases from V and 4 bases from J, leaving 11 bases between. This CDR3 comprises 14 residues. In germline, CDR1 is SNHLY, CDR2 FYNNEI. The protocol was immunoSEQ multiplex PCR, while the TCRdb copy is restricted to in-frame clones and leaves out a portion. Among some 400,000 clones listed, almost 90% were seen once. This sample was included in a study of blood T cell repertoires in COVID-19. The receptor was derived from a man aged 18 to 30 with active or convalescent COVID-19. Sequenced material: peripheral blood. The chain combines TRBV2 with TRBJ1-2; no reliable D call. The CDR3 is CASSETTEIYGYTF. CDR3 DNA sequence: TGTGCCAGCAGTGAAACAACAGAGATCTATGGCTACACCTTC. Together with reference TRBV2 and TRBJ1-2, the CDR3 gives the full variable domain: EPEVTQTPSHQVTQMGQEVILRCVPISNHLYFYWYRQILGQKVEFLVSFYNNEISEKSEIFDDQFSVERPDGSNFTLKIRSTKLEDSAMYFCASSETTEIYGYTFGSGTRLTVV.